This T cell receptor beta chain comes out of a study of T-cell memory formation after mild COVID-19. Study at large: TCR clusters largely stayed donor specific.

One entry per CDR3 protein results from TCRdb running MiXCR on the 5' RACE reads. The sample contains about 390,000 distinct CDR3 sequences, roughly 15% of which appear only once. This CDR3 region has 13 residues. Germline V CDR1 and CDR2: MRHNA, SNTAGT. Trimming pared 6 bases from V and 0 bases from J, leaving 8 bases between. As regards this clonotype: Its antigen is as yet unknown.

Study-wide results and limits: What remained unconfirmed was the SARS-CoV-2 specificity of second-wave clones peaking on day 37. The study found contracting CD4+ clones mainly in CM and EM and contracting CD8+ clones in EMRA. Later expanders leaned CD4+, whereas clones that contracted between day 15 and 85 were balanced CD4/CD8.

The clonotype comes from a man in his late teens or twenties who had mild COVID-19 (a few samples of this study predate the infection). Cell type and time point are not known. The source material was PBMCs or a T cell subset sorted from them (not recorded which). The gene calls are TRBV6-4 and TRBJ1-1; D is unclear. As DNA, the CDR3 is TGTGCCAGCAGGCCAGACGTGAACACTGAAGCTTTCTTT. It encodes CASRPDVNTEAFF.